Shown below are 14 T cell receptor beta chains from a single sample sequenced in a study of cytomegalovirus exposure and HLA in healthy donors. Primers included in the PCR were 60 Vbeta and 13 Jbeta primers. Sequencing was performed with immunoSEQ multiplex PCR; in TCRdb, only in-frame clones are kept and a portion is missing. The top ten hold approximately 2.1% of the sample, which has about 190,000 clones, about three quarters seen once. What was sequenced was PBMCs. Source of these receptors: a woman aged 30 to 39 in good health and CMV-seropositive.

The chain employs TRBV7-3 and TRBJ2-2; D might be TRBD1 (5 bases). The germline CDR1 and CDR2 sequences are SGHTA and FQGTGA. The CDR3 spans 14 residues. The ends were cut back, 6 bases at V and 4 bases at J, with 12 bases in the middle. CDR3 region: CASSFTGSTGELFF. CDR3 coding DNA: TGTGCCAGCAGTTTCACAGGTTCCACCGGGGAGCTGTTTTTT.

The chain carries TRBV6-1 and TRBJ1-2, with 10 positions matching TRBD1. From germline, CDR1 is MNHNS and CDR2 SASEGT. The CDR3 has 15 amino acids. The V and J ends lost 5 bases and 8 bases, in that order; junction bases with no gene match: 11. The CDR3 here is CASSRGTGVPGGYTF. CDR3 DNA: TGTGCCAGCAGTAGGGGGACAGGGGTGCCAGGCGGCTACACCTTC.

The chain combines TRBV7-9 with TRBJ2-1, with a weak D call TRBD1 (5 bases). The CDR3 consists of 17 residues. Germline-derived CDR1 and CDR2 are SEHNR and FQNEAQ (reference sequence). V was pared by 4 bases and J by 8 bases, with 24 bases between. The CDR3 DNA is TGTGCCAGCAGCTCGATTCTTCAGGGCGCCCATATAGATGAGCAGTTCTTC. Residues: CASSSILQGAHIDEQFF.

The chain uses TRBV7-2 and TRBJ1-2, with a weak D call TRBD1 (5 bases). Trimming pared 4 bases from V and 2 bases from J, leaving 11 bases between. This CDR3 is built from 14 residues. Germline V lookup: CDR1 SGHTA, CDR2 FQGNSA. CDR3 coding DNA: TGTGCCAGCAGCTCGTACAGGCCCAACTATGGCTACACCTTC. Translated: CASSSYRPNYGYTF.

This chain links TRBV11-3 with TRBJ2-5; D is perhaps TRBD1 (6 bases). V was trimmed by 1 base and J by 3 bases, leaving 12 bases between them. The CDR3 loop spans 15 amino acids. Germline CDR1 SGHNT, CDR2 YENEEA. The CDR3: CASSLGGRSEETQYF. The CDR3 DNA is TGTGCCAGCAGCTTAGGGGGGCGGTCCGAAGAGACCCAGTACTTC. Full variable domain (remainder filled in from reference TRBV11-3 and TRBJ2-5): EAGVVQSPRYKIIEKKQPVAFWCNPISGHNTLYWYLQNLGQGPELLIRYENEEAVDDSQLPKDRFSAERLKGVDSTLKIQPAELGDSAVYLCASSLGGRSEETQYFGPGTRLLVL.

V usage is TRBV7-9 and J usage is TRBJ1-1; 7 bases are shared with TRBD1. Germline lookup yields CDR1 SEHNR and CDR2 FQNEAQ (reference sequence). The CDR3 totals 14 residues. V was clipped by 5 bases and J by 1 base; unmatched bases: 4. CDR3 sequence reads: CASSLGTANTEAFF. CDR3 nucleotide sequence: TGTGCCAGCAGCCTAGGGACAGCGAACACTGAAGCTTTCTTT.

The chain links TRBV5-1 to TRBJ1-1, with D unclear. The CDR3 consists of 14 residues. V lost 0 bases and J 6 bases, leaving 12 bases between the germline ends. Germline lookup yields CDR1 SGHRS and CDR2 YFSETQ. The CDR3 spells CASSLGRIGAEAFF. In nucleotides, the CDR3 is TGCGCCAGCAGCTTGGGGAGGATAGGCGCTGAAGCTTTCTTT.

This chain connects TRBV19 to TRBJ1-1, with a tentative D call TRBD1 (5 bases). V lost 6 bases and J 1 base, leaving 9 bases between the germline ends. Germline loops: CDR1 LNHDA, CDR2 SQIVND (reference sequence). The CDR3 runs to 13 residues. The CDR3 DNA follows: TGTGCCAGTAGGGACACTCCGAACACTGAAGCTTTCTTT. It encodes CASRDTPNTEAFF.

This clone has just a few counts. J is TRBJ2-1 and V is TRBV29-1; 7 nucleotides match TRBD2. CDR3 length: 14 residues. With V trimmed by 3 bases and J by 2 bases, 4 bases remained unmatched. The germline V gene encodes CDR1 SQVTM and CDR2 ANQGSEA. The CDR3 DNA reads as TGCAGCGTTGACCGGAGCGGGACCTACAATGAGCAGTTCTTC. This codes for CSVDRSGTYNEQFF.

The chain combines TRBV6-1 with TRBJ2-1; D gene uncertain. Trimming shortened V by 5 bases and J by 2 bases, and 16 bases separated the two germline ends. The CDR3 consists of 16 residues. Germline values: CDR1 MNHNS, CDR2 SASEGT. CDR3 region: CASSKGVTQPYNEQFF. The DNA for the CDR3 is TGTGCCAGCAGTAAAGGCGTGACACAGCCCTACAATGAGCAGTTCTTC.

J is TRBJ1-1 and V is TRBV29-1; tentative D call: TRBD1 (6 bases). The CDR3 is made up of 11 amino acids. Germline V CDR1 and CDR2: SQVTM, ANQGSEA. V was shortened by 4 bases and J by 7 bases, with 10 bases between the two germline ends. CDR3 in amino acids: CSVVSQGEAFF. DNA of the CDR3: TGCAGCGTTGTGTCACAGGGTGAAGCTTTCTTT.

This chain links TRBV15 with TRBJ1-3; D is ambiguous. With 0 bases removed from V and 7 bases from J, the gap between germline ends came to 16 bases. The germline gives CDR1 LNHNV, CDR2 YYDKDF (reference sequence). The CDR3 spans 16 residues. CDR3: CATSRDVADLENTIYF. The CDR3 DNA sequence: TGTGCCACCAGCAGAGATGTGGCAGATCTGGAGAACACCATATATTTT.

The V call is TRBV4-3, the J call TRBJ1-2; no definite D call. The CDR3 is 15 residues long. V lost 0 bases, J lost 5 bases, and 13 bases lay in between. CDR1 is LGHNA, CDR2 YSLEER, per germline. As DNA, the CDR3 is TGCGCCAGCAGCCAAGATGTCGGGGATCGGTATGGCTACACCTTC. Translating it yields CASSQDVGDRYGYTF.

This clone turned up a few times. V usage is TRBV11-1 and J usage is TRBJ1-1; 10 positions match TRBD1. The CDR3 runs to 15 residues. Germline CDR1 SGHAT, CDR2 FQDESV (reference sequence). V dropped 2 bases and J dropped 3; count of bases not matched to a gene: 3. The CDR3 sequence is CASSLRQGADTEAFF. The CDR3, as DNA: TGTGCCAGCAGCTTAAGACAGGGGGCAGACACTGAAGCTTTCTTT.